Following are 2 T cell receptor beta chains from one sample sequenced in a study of response to subunit inactivated influenza vaccine. MiXCR, applied by TCRdb to the RT-PCR reads, yields one record per CDR3 protein. Among fewer than 550,000 distinct CDR3 sequences listed, 25% were seen once. The sample was CD4+ T cells sorted from PBMCs, taken roughly 5 days after vaccination. These TCRs come from a man in his forties or fifties who received an inactivated influenza vaccine.

This sequence joins TRBV12-3 or TRBV12-4 and TRBJ2-3, with 14 bases aligning to TRBD2. V was pared by 8 bases and J by 8 bases, with 3 bases of the junction left unmatched. CDR3 size: 13 residues. The CDR3 reads CASGTSGRTTQYF. CDR3 coding DNA: TGTGCCAGCGGGACTAGCGGGAGAACTACGCAGTATTTT.

This clonotype was counted a few times. The chain combines TRBV7-2 with TRBJ2-7; weak D call: TRBD2 (6 bases). This CDR3 region has 13 residues. V was trimmed by 1 base and J by 6 bases, leaving 10 bases between them. The germline V gene has CDR1 SGHTA and CDR2 FQGNSA. The CDR3 nucleotides are TGTGCCAGCAGCTTAGAATGGGGAGGCGAGCAGTACTTC. Amino acid sequence: CASSLEWGGEQYF.